These T cell receptor beta chains were read from a single sample in a study of sequential checkpoint blockade in melanoma. Assay used: immunoSEQ multiplex PCR; TCRdb lists only in-frame clones, some missing. This sample has roughly 30,000 clones, with around 88% found just once. This sample comprised CD8+ T cells sorted from blood (inferred from file names), obtained from a patient given nivolumab and ipilimumab in sequence. These TCRs come from a human donor with melanoma. The CDR3 runs from the conserved cysteine through the conserved F or W. A D gene is named only where the DNA matches it firmly. Only some rows state a clone size, as once, few, many or a class for expanded clones.

CDR3aa,CDR3nt,v_gene,d_gene,abundance,j_gene
CASSLRSGNTEAFF,TGCGCCAGCAGCCTTCGGAGCGGGAACACTGAAGCTTTCTTT,TRBV4-1,.,.,TRBJ1-1
CASSTTSGRLETQYF,TGTGCCAGCAGCACAACTAGCGGGAGGTTGGAGACCCAGTACTTC,TRBV9,TRBD2,.,TRBJ2-5
CATSRAGTAPEEQYF,TGTGCCACCAGCAGAGCCGGGACTGCTCCTGAAGAGCAGTACTTC,TRBV15,.,.,TRBJ2-7
CASSFSQIYTNEKLFF,TGTGCCAGCAGCTTCTCACAGATTTACACTAATGAAAAACTGTTTTTT,TRBV7-2,.,.,TRBJ1-4
CAISESPGGQETQYF,TGTGCCATCAGTGAGTCCCCGGGGGGGCAAGAGACCCAGTACTTC,TRBV10-3,TRBD2,.,TRBJ2-5
CASRTGSGIDTQYF,TGTGCCAGCAGGACAGGGTCGGGAATAGATACGCAGTATTTT,TRBV6-5,TRBD1,.,TRBJ2-3
CASSYRNSQETQYF,TGTGCCAGCAGCTACCGCAACAGTCAAGAGACCCAGTACTTC,TRBV7-7,.,.,TRBJ2-5
CASSLGAGGGNQPQHF,TGTGCCAGCAGCCTTGGGGCAGGTGGGGGCAATCAGCCCCAGCATTTT,TRBV5-6,.,.,TRBJ1-5
CSAQARPSSYEQYF,TGCAGCGCCCAGGCCAGGCCGAGCTCCTACGAGCAGTACTTC,TRBV29-1,.,.,TRBJ2-7
CACTDRVGKNTQYF,TGTGCCTGCACCGACAGGGTGGGTAAGAATACGCAGTATTTT,TRBV30,TRBD1,.,TRBJ2-3
CASSLSDRAYGYTF,TGTGCCAGCAGTTTATCCGACAGGGCCTATGGCTACACCTTC,TRBV28,TRBD1,.,TRBJ1-2
CASSQDPGNNYGYTF,TGCGCCAGCAGCCAAGATCCGGGGAATAACTATGGCTACACCTTC,TRBV4-3,.,.,TRBJ1-2
CASSLIGGGETQYF,TGTGCCAGCAGCTTAATAGGCGGGGGAGAGACCCAGTACTTC,TRBV7-2,TRBD2,few,TRBJ2-5
CASTTDYNEQFF,TGTGCCAGTACGACAGACTACAATGAGCAGTTCTTC,TRBV19,.,.,TRBJ2-1
CASSFGGGLPGEQYF,TGTGCCAGCAGCTTCGGCGGGGGTCTCCCCGGCGAGCAGTACTTC,TRBV7-9,TRBD2,once,TRBJ2-7
CASSFQGGTGEQYF,TGTGCCAGCAGTTTTCAAGGGGGCACGGGCGAGCAGTACTTC,TRBV28,TRBD1,.,TRBJ2-7
CASSQGPGEGRSYNEQFF,TGCGCCAGCAGCCAAGGTCCTGGGGAGGGGAGGTCCTACAATGAGCAGTTCTTC,TRBV4-3,TRBD2,few,TRBJ2-1
CASIAGETGELFF,TGTGCCAGCATAGCGGGAGAAACCGGGGAGCTGTTTTTT,TRBV25-1,TRBD2,.,TRBJ2-2
CASPEPGKDGYGYTF,TGTGCCAGCCCCGAGCCAGGGAAAGATGGCTATGGCTACACCTTC,TRBV28,.,.,TRBJ1-2
CASSQVLAGDTQYF,TGTGCCAGCAGCCAAGTTCTAGCCGGGGATACGCAGTATTTT,TRBV4-2,.,few,TRBJ2-3
CASSSQRATNEKLFF,TGTGCCAGTAGTAGTCAGCGTGCAACTAATGAAAAACTGTTTTTT,TRBV19,.,.,TRBJ1-4
CASSTHRGLGYEQYF,TGTGCCAGCAGCACACACAGGGGGCTGGGCTACGAGCAGTACTTC,TRBV7-2,TRBD1,.,TRBJ2-7
CASSARAGGRGGELFF,TGTGCCAGCAGCGCTCGAGCGGGAGGACGGGGCGGGGAGCTGTTTTTT,TRBV7-9,TRBD2,once,TRBJ2-2
CASSPAGQGAEALFQPQHF,TGTGCCAGCAGCCCCGCCGGACAGGGGGCGGAAGCCCTGTTTCAGCCCCAGCATTTT,TRBV7-6,TRBD1,.,TRBJ1-5
CASSQEGGRYEQYF,TGTGCCAGCAGCCAAGAGGGGGGAAGGTACGAGCAGTACTTC,TRBV4-2,.,.,TRBJ2-7
CATSRPGAGDYGYTF,TGTGCCACCAGCAGGCCGGGAGCCGGGGACTATGGCTACACCTTC,TRBV15,.,.,TRBJ1-2
CASSQDRGAYEQYF,TGCGCCAGCAGCCAAGATCGGGGGGCGTACGAGCAGTACTTC,TRBV4-3,.,.,TRBJ2-7
CASNQGQGYGYTF,TGTGCCAGCAACCAGGGACAGGGCTATGGCTACACCTTC,TRBV13,TRBD1,.,TRBJ1-2
CSVFGDSGSYNEQFF,TGCAGCGTTTTTGGGGATAGCGGTTCCTACAATGAGCAGTTCTTC,TRBV29-1,.,.,TRBJ2-1
CASSFPSVTGDTGELFF,TGTGCCAGCAGCTTCCCCAGTGTGACAGGGGACACCGGGGAGCTGTTTTTT,TRBV7-9,TRBD1,once,TRBJ2-2
CASSESKTGAYEQYF,TGTGCCAGCAGTGAATCGAAGACAGGGGCCTACGAGCAGTACTTC,TRBV25-1,TRBD1,.,TRBJ2-7
CASSATGEVEGYTF,TGTGCCAGCAGCGCAACAGGGGAGGTGGAGGGCTACACCTTC,TRBV28,TRBD1,.,TRBJ1-2
CASSTPQDGVDEKLFF,TGTGCCAGCAGCACTCCTCAAGACGGGGTCGATGAAAAACTGTTTTTT,TRBV13,.,.,TRBJ1-4
CASTPIRNSSNQPQHF,TGTGCCAGCACCCCGATTCGTAACAGTAGCAATCAGCCCCAGCATTTT,TRBV11-3,.,.,TRBJ1-5
CASSQYGRVDEQFF,TGCGCCAGCAGCCAATACGGGAGGGTCGATGAGCAGTTCTTC,TRBV4-3,TRBD2,.,TRBJ2-1
CASSLRIAGDNEQFF,TGTGCCAGCAGTTTAAGAATAGCGGGGGACAATGAGCAGTTCTTC,TRBV27,TRBD2,.,TRBJ2-1
CATIKGEPGYGYTF,TGTGCCACCATTAAGGGGGAACCGGGGTATGGCTACACCTTC,TRBV7-8,.,.,TRBJ1-2
CASSSIYEQYF,TGTGCCAGCAGCTCAATCTACGAGCAGTACTTC,TRBV7-2,.,.,TRBJ2-7
CASSYSRDSSGNTIYF,TGTGCCAGCAGCTATTCCCGGGACAGCTCTGGAAACACCATATATTTT,TRBV28,TRBD1,.,TRBJ1-3